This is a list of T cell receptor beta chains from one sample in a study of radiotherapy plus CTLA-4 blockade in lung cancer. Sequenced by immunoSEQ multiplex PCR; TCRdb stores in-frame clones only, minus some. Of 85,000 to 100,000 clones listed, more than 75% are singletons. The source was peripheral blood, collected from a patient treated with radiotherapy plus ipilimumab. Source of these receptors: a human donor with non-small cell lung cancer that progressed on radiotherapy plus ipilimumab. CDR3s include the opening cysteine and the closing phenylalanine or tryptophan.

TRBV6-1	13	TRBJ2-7	CASSTGTGYGQYF
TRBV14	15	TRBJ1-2	CASSQYRDVNYGYTF
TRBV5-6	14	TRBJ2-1	CASTRGQGYNEQFF
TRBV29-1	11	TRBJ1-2	CSVEKDTGYTF
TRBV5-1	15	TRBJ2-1	CASSLVGSSYNEQFF
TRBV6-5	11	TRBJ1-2	CASSHSYGYTF
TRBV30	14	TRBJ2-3	CAWSLGTRPGTQYF
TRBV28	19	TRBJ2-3	CASSLSPSPAGGLTDTQYF
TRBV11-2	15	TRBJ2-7	CASSLAGGLSGEQYF
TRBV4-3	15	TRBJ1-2	CASSQDPGGFYGYTF
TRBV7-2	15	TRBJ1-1	CASSPGQATPYRAFF
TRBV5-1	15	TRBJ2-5	CASSFGSGGGETQYF
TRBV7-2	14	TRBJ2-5	CASSSSGLAETQYF
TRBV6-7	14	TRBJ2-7	CASRAIRGLGEQYF
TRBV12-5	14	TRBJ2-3	CASGGGLGTDTQYF
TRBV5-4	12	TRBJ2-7	CASSLSSDHRHF
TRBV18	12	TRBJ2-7	CASSPDKIEQYF
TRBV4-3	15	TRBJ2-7	CASSQEGSWGSEQYF
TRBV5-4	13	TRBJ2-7	CASSSPRAYEQYF
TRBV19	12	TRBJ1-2	CASGEDTGSYTF
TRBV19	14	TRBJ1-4	CASSVGSANEKLFF
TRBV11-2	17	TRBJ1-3	CASSLGGRRDSGNTIYF
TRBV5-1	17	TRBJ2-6	CASRPGQGFAGANVLTF
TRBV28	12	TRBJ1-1	CASNQVNTEAFF
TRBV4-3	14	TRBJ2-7	CASSQGAGPYEQYF
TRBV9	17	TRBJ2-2	CASSVATTGGYTGELFF
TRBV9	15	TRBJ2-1	CASSGTGGALNEQFF
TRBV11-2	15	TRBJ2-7	CASSFGLAGGDEQYF
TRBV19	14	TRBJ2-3	CASSGTQITDTQYF
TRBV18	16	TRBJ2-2	CASSLSSGANTGELFF
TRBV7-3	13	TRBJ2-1	CASSLTGHNEQFF
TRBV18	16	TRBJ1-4	CASSPLQGSKSEKLFF
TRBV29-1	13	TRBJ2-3	CSVEQGIADTQYF
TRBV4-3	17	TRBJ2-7	CASSQDGGQGRSYEQYF
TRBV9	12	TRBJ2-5	CASSVNQETQYF
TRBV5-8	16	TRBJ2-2	CASSLVGQGNTGELFF
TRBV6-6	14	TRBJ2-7	CASSYPGTPYEQYF
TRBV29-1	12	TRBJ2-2	CSVSRPPGELFF
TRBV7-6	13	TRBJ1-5	CASSLASGSPQHF
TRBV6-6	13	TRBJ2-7	CASRLQWGYEQYF
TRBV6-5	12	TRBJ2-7	CASSSIGSEQYF
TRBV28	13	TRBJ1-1	CASRTAPGTEAFF
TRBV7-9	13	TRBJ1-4	CAGRTGGHEKLFF
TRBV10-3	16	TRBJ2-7	CAISESPGQGSYEQYF
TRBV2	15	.	CASSKDSPSSYEQYF
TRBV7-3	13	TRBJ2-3	CASSLYSTDTQYF
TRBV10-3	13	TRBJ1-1	CAINRAADTEAFF
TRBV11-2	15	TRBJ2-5	CASSPSGGRQETQYF
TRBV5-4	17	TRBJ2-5	CASSLGGLALGQETQYF
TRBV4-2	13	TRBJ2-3	CASSEQSSGTQYF
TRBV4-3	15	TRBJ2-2	CASSHSGTGAGELFF
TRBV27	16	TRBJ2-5	CASSFNRDVMWETQYF
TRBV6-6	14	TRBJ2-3	CASRLAVLTDTQYF
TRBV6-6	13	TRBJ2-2	CAGRDRGFGELFF
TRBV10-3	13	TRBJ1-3	CAISGPAGNTIYF
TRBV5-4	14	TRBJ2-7	CASSPGTESYEQYF
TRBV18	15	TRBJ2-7	CASSPAAGTSYEQYF